These 22 T cell receptor beta chains were all obtained from the same sample, sequenced in a study of cytomegalovirus exposure and HLA in healthy donors. PCR was performed using 60 Vbeta and 13 Jbeta primers. Data came from immunoSEQ multiplex PCR; TCRdb stores just in-frame clones and leaves some out. The table shows some 100,000 clones, with 76% occurring only once. Material for sequencing was PBMCs. These receptors all come from a man aged 40-49 years in good health and CMV-seronegative.

The chain is built from TRBV19 and TRBJ1-6; 7 bases agree with TRBD1. This CDR3 has 14 residues. Germline CDR1 reads LNHDA; CDR2 reads SQIVND (reference sequence). With V trimmed by 7 bases and J by 5 bases, 5 bases remained unmatched. This chain's CDR3 is CASTTGQNNSPLHF. CDR3 coding DNA: TGTGCCAGTACCACGGGACAGAATAATTCACCCCTCCACTTT.

The count of this clone is one. The chain is built from TRBV19 and TRBJ2-1, with TRBD2 identical over 7 bases. CDR1 and CDR2 from the germline V gene are LNHDA and SQIVND (reference sequence). There are 15 residues in the CDR3. J lost 8 bases, V lost 5 bases, and 12 bases had no gene match. The CDR3 DNA follows: TGTGCCAGTAGTGCCGGGACTACCCAGTTGGATGAGCAGTTCTTC. Translating it yields CASSAGTTQLDEQFF. The full variable domain, in which reference TRBV19 and TRBJ2-1 provide the parts outside the CDR3, is DGGITQSPKYLFRKEGQNVTLSCEQNLNHDAMYWYRQDPGQGLRLIYYSQIVNDFQKGDIAEGYSVSREKKESFPLTVTSAQKNPTAFYLCASSAGTTQLDEQFFGPGTRLTVL.

This clone was counted a single time. J is TRBJ1-1 and V is TRBV11-2; 9 bases agree with TRBD1. Germline trimming cut 5 bases from V and 1 base from J; bases unmatched to any gene: 5. The germline gives CDR1 SGHAT, CDR2 FQNNGV. This CDR3 contains 15 residues. The CDR3 protein is CASSIGTGWNTEAFF. The DNA of the CDR3 is TGTGCCAGCAGCATCGGGACAGGGTGGAACACTGAAGCTTTCTTT.

V and J are TRBV6-5 and TRBJ2-1; no definite D call. V dropped 4 bases and J dropped 3 bases, with 10 bases sitting between them. Germline lookup yields CDR1 MNHEY and CDR2 SVGAGI. The CDR3 has 14 residues. CDR3 nucleotides: TGTGCCAGCAGTTTCACCCGAGACTACAATGAGCAGTTCTTC. Residues: CASSFTRDYNEQFF.

The chain employs TRBV5-6 and TRBJ1-4; 12 bases line up with TRBD1. This CDR3 is 16 amino acids long. The junction had 7 bases not matched to a gene; V was cut back by 3 bases and J by 7 bases. Germline CDR1 and CDR2: SGHDT and YYEEEE. The CDR3 sequence: CASSSGTGGYGEKLFF. In DNA, the CDR3 is TGTGCCAGCAGCTCCGGGACAGGGGGCTATGGTGAAAAACTGTTTTTT.

This clone was counted only a few times. CDR3 sequence: CASSPGTGGDWVTEAFF. The CDR3 DNA sequence: TGTGCCAGCTCACCGGGGACAGGGGGCGATTGGGTAACTGAAGCTTTCTTT. V is TRBV18 and J is TRBJ1-1; 12 nucleotides agree with TRBD1. The V gene end was trimmed by 3 bases and the J gene end by 5 bases; junction bases not matched to a gene: 10. CDR1 and CDR2 from the germline V gene are KGHSH and LQKENI. The CDR3 contains 17 residues.

This chain links TRBV19 with TRBJ2-3; weak D call: TRBD1 (5 bases). V was shortened by 9 bases and J by 4 bases, with 20 bases between the two germline ends. Germline V gene sequence: CDR1 LNHDA, CDR2 SQIVND (reference sequence). This CDR3 is 15 amino acids long. The CDR3: CASNQGGLGADTQYF. The CDR3 DNA reads TGTGCCAGCAATCAGGGCGGCCTCGGAGCAGATACGCAGTATTTT. Full variable domain (remainder filled in from reference TRBV19 and TRBJ2-3): DGGITQSPKYLFRKEGQNVTLSCEQNLNHDAMYWYRQDPGQGLRLIYYSQIVNDFQKGDIAEGYSVSREKKESFPLTVTSAQKNPTAFYLCASNQGGLGADTQYFGPGTRLTVL.

V usage is TRBV5-1 and J usage is TRBJ1-4, with D maybe TRBD1 (5 bases). There are 15 residues in the CDR3. Between the trimmed V and J ends, which lost 6 bases and 5 bases, there was a span of 17 bases. Germline-derived CDR1 and CDR2 are SGHRS and YFSETQ. CDR3: CASTPNRGLNEKLFF. As DNA, the CDR3 is TGCGCCAGCACCCCGAACCGGGGGTTAAATGAAAAACTGTTTTTT.

This clone is medium-sized. V is TRBV7-2 and J is TRBJ1-2, with D perhaps matching TRBD1 (5 bases). This CDR3 is 15 amino acids long. Germline loops: CDR1 SGHTA, CDR2 FQGNSA. V lost 4 bases, J lost 4 bases, and 16 bases lay in between. The CDR3 protein is CASSWGGVLAYGYTF. CDR3 coding DNA: TGTGCCAGCAGCTGGGGGGGTGTCCTCGCCTATGGCTACACCTTC.

J is TRBJ2-5 and V is TRBV5-6; D perhaps matches TRBD1 (5 bases). The germline V and J ends were trimmed by 3 bases and 5 bases, with 11 bases remaining between them. The CDR3 consists of 13 residues. The germline V gene encodes CDR1 SGHDT and CDR2 YYEEEE. The CDR3: CASSSGAEETQYF. CDR3 nucleotides: TGTGCCAGCAGCTCTGGGGCTGAGGAGACCCAGTACTTC.

The chain uses TRBV27 and TRBJ1-5; the D gene is possibly TRBD1 (5 bases). V lost 10 bases and J 0 bases, leaving 13 bases between the germline ends. CDR3 length: 14 residues. CDR1 MNHEY and CDR2 SMNVEV come from the germline V gene (reference sequence). For the CDR3, the DNA is TGTGCCACCCGGGGGGGTAATAGCAATCAGCCCCAGCATTTT. It encodes CATRGGNSNQPQHF.

The chain combines TRBV10-1 with TRBJ2-7; TRBD1 agrees at 10 bases. V was pared by 3 bases and J by 7 bases, with 6 bases of the junction left unmatched. Per the germline V gene, CDR1 is WNHNN and CDR2 is SYGVQD (reference sequence). This CDR3 has 14 residues. The chain's CDR3 is CASSDSGQGREQYV. The CDR3 nucleotides are TGCGCCAGCAGTGATTCGGGACAGGGGAGAGAGCAGTACGTC.

A few counts support this clone. CDR3 region: CAIRGPGLDGYTF. CDR3 coding DNA: TGTGCCATCAGGGGTCCGGGGTTGGATGGCTACACCTTC. The genes are TRBV6-5 and TRBJ1-2; possible D gene TRBD1, 6 bases. V dropped 10 bases and J dropped 6 bases, with 18 bases sitting between them. The CDR3 has 13 amino acids. Germline assignment: CDR1 MNHEY and CDR2 SVGAGI.

The chain has TRBV5-1 and TRBJ2-3; TRBD1 is a possible D gene (6 bases). The V and J ends lost 2 bases and 5 bases respectively, with 9 bases between them. Germline CDR1 is SGHRS and CDR2 is YFSETQ. This CDR3 is 13 amino acids long. CDR3 sequence (DNA): TGCGCCAGCAGCTTACGAGGGGGAGATACGCAGTATTTT. Residues: CASSLRGGDTQYF.

This chain connects TRBV6-6 to TRBJ1-2; 10 bases are a match to TRBD1. This CDR3 contains 15 residues. The V gene's germline CDR1 is MNHNY and CDR2 SVGAGI (reference sequence). The ends lost 2 bases at V and 6 bases at J; junction bases unmatched: 6. The CDR3 nucleotides are TGTGCCAGCAGTTACCGGGACAGGGGCGGGCATGGCTACACCTTC. Its protein is CASSYRDRGGHGYTF.

Concerning this clone itself: A junction end diverges from the germline sequence, so it may reflect a read error. V and J are TRBV6-4 and TRBJ2-1, with TRBD2 identical over 14 bases. Germline V gene data show CDR1 as MRHNA and CDR2 as SNTAGT. The CDR3 extends over 16 amino acids. The CDR3 DNA is TGTGCCAGCAGTGACGGACTAGCGGGGGGCTACAATGAGCAGCTCTTC. Protein: CASSDGLAGGYNEQLF.

The chain is built from TRBV2 and TRBJ1-5, with TRBD1 matching over 7 bases. The ends lost 5 bases at V and 7 bases at J; junction bases unmatched: 11. From germline, CDR1 is SNHLY and CDR2 FYNNEI. The CDR3 length is 15 residues. The CDR3 is CASSRSQGVRQPQHF. CDR3 coding DNA: TGTGCCAGCAGTCGGAGCCAGGGGGTCAGACAGCCCCAGCATTTT.

This chain connects TRBV10-3 to TRBJ2-1; 8 bases align to TRBD2. V shed 7 bases and J 6 bases; nucleotides not matched to a gene: 5. Germline V CDR1 and CDR2: ENHRY, SYGVKD. The CDR3 sequence is 13 residues long. The CDR3 coding sequence is TGTGCCATCACGGGGGGGGCCCGCAATGAGCAGTTCTTC. This encodes CAITGGARNEQFF.

The chain is built from TRBV5-4 and TRBJ2-7, with D tentatively TRBD1 (6 bases). The V end lost 5 bases, the J end lost 11 bases, and 17 bases lay between the germline ends. This CDR3 is built from 12 residues. Germline assignment: CDR1 SGHNT and CDR2 YYREEE (reference sequence). CDR3 bases: TGTGCCAGCAGTCTGGACAGCCAGAAGGAGTACTTC. It is translated as CASSLDSQKEYF.

The chain recombines TRBV6-5 with TRBJ2-1; TRBD2 might be the D (7 bases). CDR1 and CDR2 from the germline V gene are MNHEY and SVGAGI. CDR3 size: 16 residues. With 2 bases removed from V and 5 bases from J, the gap between germline ends came to 16 bases. The CDR3 sequence: CASSYGGALRNNEQFF. CDR3 coding DNA: TGTGCCAGCAGTTACGGGGGGGCACTACGGAACAATGAGCAGTTCTTC.

The chain carries TRBV7-2 and TRBJ2-7; 10 bases are a match to TRBD2. CDR1 and CDR2 (germline): SGHTA, FQGNSA. The junction had 5 bases not matched to a gene; V was cut back by 0 bases and J by 3 bases. The CDR3 is 16 residues long. In DNA form, the CDR3 reads TGTGCCAGCAGCTTAGCTAGCGGGGGGTCATACTACGAGCAGTACTTC. Protein: CASSLASGGSYYEQYF. Variable domain in full (rest from reference TRBV7-2 and TRBJ2-7): GAGVSQSPSNKVTEKGKDVELRCDPISGHTALYWYRQSLGQGLEFLIYFQGNSAPDKSGLPSDRFSAERTGGSVSTLTIQRTQQEDSAVYLCASSLASGGSYYEQYFGPGTRLTVT.

This clone appeared once. The rearrangement uses TRBV5-1 and TRBJ2-3, with 7 bases fitting TRBD2. CDR1 is SGHRS and CDR2 is YFSETQ in the germline V gene. Trimming at V came to 7 bases and at J to 1 base, leaving 6 bases not matched to a gene. CDR3 length: 14 residues. The CDR3 DNA follows: TGCGCCAGCGAGGCGGGGGAGGGCACAGATACGCAGTATTTT. Translated: CASEAGEGTDTQYF.